A single sample gave rise to the 2 T cell receptor beta chains below, sequenced in a study of cytomegalovirus exposure and HLA in healthy donors. The PCR made use of 60 Vbeta and 13 Jbeta primers. The repertoire was sequenced with immunoSEQ multiplex PCR; TCRdb's copy has only in-frame clones and lacks some. This sample has 40,000 or so clones, with 87% found just once. Material for sequencing was PBMCs. These receptors were obtained from a woman aged 40 to 50 in good health and CMV-seropositive.

The gene calls are TRBV7-6 and TRBJ1-4, with a tentative D call TRBD1 (6 bases). The CDR3 is 14 amino acids. Germline V gene lookup returns CDR1 SGHVS and CDR2 FNYEAQ. V lost 5 bases and J 5 bases, leaving 12 bases between the germline ends. The chain's CDR3 is CASSIQGKNEKLFF. The CDR3 nucleotides are TGTGCCAGCAGCATCCAGGGGAAGAATGAAAAACTGTTTTTT.

This chain connects TRBV27 to TRBJ2-2; 8 nucleotides match TRBD2. This CDR3 is built from 16 residues. Per the germline V gene, CDR1 is MNHEY and CDR2 is SMNVEV (reference sequence). Germline trimming cut 3 bases from V and 3 bases from J; bases unmatched to any gene: 6. DNA for the CDR3: TGTGCCAGCAGTTTGCCAGCGGGAGCGGACACCGGGGAGCTGTTTTTT. Its protein is CASSLPAGADTGELFF.